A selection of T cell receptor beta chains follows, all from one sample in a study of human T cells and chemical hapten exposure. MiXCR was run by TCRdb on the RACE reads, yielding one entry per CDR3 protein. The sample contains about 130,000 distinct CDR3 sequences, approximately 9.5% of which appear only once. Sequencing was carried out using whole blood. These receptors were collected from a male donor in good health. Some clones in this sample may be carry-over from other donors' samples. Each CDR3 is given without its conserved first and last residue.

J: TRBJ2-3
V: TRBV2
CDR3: ASSVGVSTDTQY

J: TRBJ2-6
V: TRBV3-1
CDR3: ASSQAGGSGANVLT

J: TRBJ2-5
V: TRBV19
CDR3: ASSIGRETQY

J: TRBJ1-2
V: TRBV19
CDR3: ASSSANANQANYGYT

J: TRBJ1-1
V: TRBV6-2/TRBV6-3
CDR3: ASRRMINTEAF

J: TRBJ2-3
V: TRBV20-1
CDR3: SASPWGQGAWGDTQY

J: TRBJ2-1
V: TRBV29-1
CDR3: SVAPMAGGSYNEQF

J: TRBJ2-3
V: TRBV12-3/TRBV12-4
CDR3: ASTLLAGVDTQY

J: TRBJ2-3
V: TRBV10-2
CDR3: ASCDLLAGVDTQY

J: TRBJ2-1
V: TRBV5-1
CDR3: ASRSLGFDEQF

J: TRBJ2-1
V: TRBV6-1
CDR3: ASSEAGSGGYEQF

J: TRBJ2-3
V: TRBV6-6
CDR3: ASIWDSGTDTQY

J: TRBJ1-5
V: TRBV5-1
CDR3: ASSPGTGGRQPQH

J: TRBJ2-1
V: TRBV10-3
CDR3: AISEMTSGSYNEQF

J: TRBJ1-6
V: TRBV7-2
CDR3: ASSLIPDRDNSPLH

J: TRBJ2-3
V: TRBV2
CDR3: ASSDLGRMDTQY

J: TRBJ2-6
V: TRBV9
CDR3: ASSVSQQPLSGANVLT

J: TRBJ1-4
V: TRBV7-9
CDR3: ASSSRQTLQANEKLF

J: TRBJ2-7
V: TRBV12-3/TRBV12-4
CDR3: ASSPPGGIAYEQY

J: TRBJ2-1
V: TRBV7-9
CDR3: ASSYSGGDYNEQF

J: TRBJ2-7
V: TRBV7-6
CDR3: ASSLAFSYEQY

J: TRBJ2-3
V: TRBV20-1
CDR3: SARTGGGGVPDTQY

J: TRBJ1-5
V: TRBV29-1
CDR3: SVAGDGNQPQH

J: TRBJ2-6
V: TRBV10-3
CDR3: AISVTGEAGANVLT

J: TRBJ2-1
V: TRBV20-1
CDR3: SAMVLGGKGGNNEQF

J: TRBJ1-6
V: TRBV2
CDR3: ASRPWGWENSPLH

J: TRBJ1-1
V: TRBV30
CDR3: AWSVMGTPMNTEAF

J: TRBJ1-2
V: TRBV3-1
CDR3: ASSQETPTSDGYT

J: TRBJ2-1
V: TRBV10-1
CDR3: ASSEASGREQF

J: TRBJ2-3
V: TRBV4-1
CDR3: ASSQQLGWGTDTQY

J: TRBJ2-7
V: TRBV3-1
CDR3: ASSPRLAGSYEQY

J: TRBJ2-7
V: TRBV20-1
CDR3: SARGFYSYEQY

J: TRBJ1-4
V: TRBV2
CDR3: ASSRDREKLF

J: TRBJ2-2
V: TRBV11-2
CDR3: ASSFGTEYTGELF

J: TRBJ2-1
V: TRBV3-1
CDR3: ASSQEKGGYNEQS

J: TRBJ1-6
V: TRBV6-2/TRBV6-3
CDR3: ASSDRDSSSYNSPLH

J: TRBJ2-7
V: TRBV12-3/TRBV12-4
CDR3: ASSLGTSLEQY